This T cell receptor beta chain came from a study of radiotherapy plus CTLA-4 blockade in lung cancer. Libraries were prepared by immunoSEQ multiplex PCR; TCRdb keeps only in-frame clonotypes and omits some of them. The sample consists of tens of thousands of clones, 77% of them appearing once. The germline CDR1 and CDR2 sequences are MNHNY and SVGAGI (reference sequence). Germline trimming cut 6 bases from V and 8 bases from J; bases unmatched to any gene: 12. The CDR3 spans 16 residues. Ipilimumab-mediated CTLA-4 blockade plus focal radiation was given to patients having chemo-refractory metastatic non-small-cell lung cancer.

The receptor was derived from a human donor with non-small cell lung cancer who had a partial response to radiotherapy plus ipilimumab. The V and J genes are TRBV6-6 and TRBJ1-4, with TRBD1 matching 10 bases. Sequencing used peripheral blood, obtained from a patient treated with radiotherapy plus ipilimumab. In DNA, the CDR3 is TGTGCCAGCAGCTCGCTAATGGGACAGGGGAGGGAAAAACTGTTTTTT. Translation gives CASSSLMGQGREKLFF.